Listed below are T cell receptor beta chains from one sample, sequenced in a study of blood T cells in healthy people across ages. One entry per CDR3 protein, called by TCRdb with MiXCR from the 5' RACE reads. The sample yields some 1.1 million distinct CDR3 sequences, 35% to 40% seen once. Sequenced input: blood. These receptors came from a man aged 18 to 35 in good health. Each CDR3 is given with its conserved first and last residue. The D gene is left open where the match is weak. Clone size, where shown, is once, few, many, or a class for clones that have expanded.

many,TRBV7-9,15,TRBJ2-2,TRBD1,TGTGCCAGCAGCCAGGACAGGGGGCGAGCCGGGGAGCTGTTTTTT,CASSQDRGRAGELFF
NA,TRBV5-1,19,TRBJ2-7,TRBD1,TGCGCCAGCAGCCCTCGTTCCGGGACAGGGGGGAGCTTGATCTACGAGCAGTACTTC,CASSPRSGTGGSLIYEQYF
few,TRBV9,12,TRBJ1-1,NA,TGTGCCAGCAGCGGACGGGACCGGATATCTTTCTTT,CASSGRDRISFF
NA,TRBV3-1,13,TRBJ2-7,NA,TGTGCCAGCAGCCAGACGGTTTCCTACGAGCAGTACTTC,CASSQTVSYEQYF
NA,TRBV14,15,TRBJ2-7,NA,TGTGCCAGCAGCCAGGTCCATCAACTGCCCCTCGAGCAGTACTTC,CASSQVHQLPLEQYF
few,TRBV10-3,15,TRBJ2-1,TRBD1,TGTGCCATCAGTCCAACCGGGACAGGGTACAATGAGCAGTTCTTC,CAISPTGTGYNEQFF
few,TRBV12-3/TRBV12-4,15,TRBJ2-2,TRBD1,TGTGCCAGCAGTTTAAGGACAGGGGGGTCCGGGGAGCTGTTTTTT,CASSLRTGGSGELFF
few,TRBV2,15,TRBJ1-5,NA,TGTGCCAGCAGGGAACCCGGGACCCCGAATCAGCCCCAGCATTTT,CASREPGTPNQPQHF
few,TRBV5-1,16,TRBJ1-5,NA,TGTGCCAGCAGCTTAGAAGGCAGGGGCTTGAATCAGCCCCAGCATTTT,CASSLEGRGLNQPQHF
NA,TRBV6-6,15,TRBJ1-1,NA,TGTGCCAGCAGTTACTATACTTCGAGCTACACTGAAGCTTTCTTT,CASSYYTSSYTEAFF
NA,TRBV19,15,TRBJ1-1,NA,TGTGCCAGTAATCCATTCCAGGGCGGGCACACTGAAGCTTTCTTT,CASNPFQGGHTEAFF
NA,TRBV4-1,16,TRBJ1-2,TRBD1,TGCGCCAGCAGCCAAGATTGGGGGACAGGGATCTATTGCTACACCTTC,CASSQDWGTGIYCYTF
NA,TRBV20-1,16,TRBJ2-5,TRBD2,TGCAGTGCTAGGGGAACTAGCGGGGGAGAGAAAGAGACCCAGTACTTC,CSARGTSGGEKETQYF
NA,TRBV11-1,14,TRBJ2-7,NA,TGTGCCAGCAGCAGGGGGGACTCCTACAATGAGCAGTACTTC,CASSRGDSYNEQYF
NA,TRBV20-1,13,TRBJ2-5,NA,TGCAGTGCTAGTTGGCCGAACCAAGAGACCCAGTACTTC,CSASWPNQETQYF
NA,TRBV9,16,TRBJ1-2,NA,TGTGCCAGCAGCGTGGAGGGCGCGGCTTTCAACTATGGCTACACCTTC,CASSVEGAAFNYGYTF
NA,TRBV9,12,TRBJ2-7,NA,TGTGCCAGCAGCGGAGATGGTTACGAGCAGTACTTC,CASSGDGYEQYF
NA,TRBV20-1,14,TRBJ2-3,TRBD1,TGCAGTGCTAGAGTCCGACAGGGCCCAGATACGCAGTATTTT,CSARVRQGPDTQYF
NA,TRBV12-3/TRBV12-4,13,TRBJ2-1,NA,TGTGCCAGCAGTCCGACACAGGGTATTGGGCAGTTCTTC,CASSPTQGIGQFF
NA,TRBV25-1,15,TRBJ2-5,TRBD1,TGTGCCAGCAGTGAATCACAGGGGGGCCAAGAGACCCAGTACTTC,CASSESQGGQETQYF
NA,TRBV6-5,16,TRBJ1-2,NA,TGTGCCAGCAGTTACTCGTCGGGACACTCTAACTATGGCTACACCTTC,CASSYSSGHSNYGYTF
NA,TRBV10-3,13,TRBJ2-1,NA,TGTGCCATCAGTGAGTCGAGGAAGGGGGTTCAGTTCTTC,CAISESRKGVQFF
NA,TRBV9,16,TRBJ2-2,TRBD1,TGTGCCAGCAGCAAAGGACAGGGAACGAACACCGGGGAGCTGTTTTTT,CASSKGQGTNTGELFF
NA,TRBV11-2,15,TRBJ1-1,NA,TGTGCCAGCAGCATTACCGTCGGGATGAACACTGAAGCTTTCTTT,CASSITVGMNTEAFF
NA,TRBV25-1,14,TRBJ2-3,NA,TGTGCCAGCAGTGAAGGGGGGACCACAGATACGCAGTATTTT,CASSEGGTTDTQYF
NA,TRBV10-3,18,TRBJ2-6,TRBD1,TGTGCCATCAGTACCGGGACAGGGTTCCTTTCTGGGGCCAACGTCCTGACTTTC,CAISTGTGFLSGANVLTF
NA,TRBV6-2/TRBV6-3,14,TRBJ1-1,NA,TGTGCCAGCAGTTACCCGGGACACAACACTGAAGCTTTCTTT,CASSYPGHNTEAFF
few,TRBV13,12,TRBJ1-1,NA,TGTGCCAGCAGCTTAGTCACCACTGAAGCTTTCTTT,CASSLVTTEAFF
few,TRBV4-3,14,TRBJ2-1,TRBD1,TGCGCCAGCAGCCAACGGGGACAGGACAATGAGCAGTTCTTC,CASSQRGQDNEQFF